Each of the 14 T cell receptor beta chains below was sequenced from the same sample in a study of stem cell transplantation in POMP-related autoinflammatory disease. Some clones are missing from TCRdb's copy, which holds only in-frame ones; the method was immunoSEQ multiplex PCR. Among more than 25,000 clones listed, 88% were seen once. The starting material was CD4+ T cells from PBMCs, obtained before stem cell transplantation. The source of these receptors is a human donor with POMP-related autoinflammation and immune dysregulation (PRAID).

As for this clone: The identical CDR3 is also encoded by other nucleotide sequences in the sample. The rearrangement uses TRBV20-1 and TRBJ2-5; a weak D match, TRBD2 (5 bases). The V end was cut by 5 bases, the J end by 4 bases, with 5 bases between. This CDR3 is 10 amino acids long. Germline-derived CDR1 and CDR2 are DFQATT and SNEGSKA (reference sequence). The CDR3, as DNA: TGCAGTGCTCGGGGAGAGACCCAGTACTTC. As protein: CSARGETQYF.

The rearrangement links TRBV20-1 to TRBJ2-1; D gene unclear. The CDR3 is made up of 11 amino acids. Looked up from germline, CDR1 is DFQATT and CDR2 is SNEGSKA (reference sequence). The ends were cut back, 8 bases at V and 3 bases at J, with 8 bases in the middle. The CDR3 sequence is CSSPVYNEQFF. CDR3 coding DNA: TGCAGTTCCCCCGTCTACAATGAGCAGTTCTTC.

The rearrangement uses TRBV6-5 and TRBJ2-5; 7 bases align to TRBD2. Per germline, CDR1 MNHEY and CDR2 SVGAGI. The CDR3 sequence is 14 residues long. J was trimmed by 5 bases and V by 5 bases; bases with no gene match: 8. The CDR3 is CASSPRRGGETQYF. The CDR3 nucleotides read TGTGCCAGCAGTCCCAGGAGGGGAGGGGAGACCCAGTACTTC.

The chain recombines TRBV5-1 with TRBJ2-7, with D tentatively TRBD2 (5 bases). CDR3 length equals 14 residues. The germline CDR1 and CDR2 sequences are SGHRS and YFSETQ. Trimming took 1 base from V and 0 from J, leaving 8 bases between them. The CDR3 region is CASSLSGYSYEQYF. The CDR3 DNA reads as TGCGCCAGCAGCTTGAGCGGTTACTCCTACGAGCAGTACTTC.

A word on this clone: Other nucleotide sequences from this sample produce the same CDR3. The chain couples TRBV5-1 to TRBJ1-2; D might be TRBD1 (5 bases). Germline CDR1 SGHRS, CDR2 YFSETQ. V was pared by 0 bases and J by 2 bases, with 8 bases between. This CDR3 has 14 amino acids. The CDR3 is CASSLGGQNYGYTF. CDR3 nucleotide sequence: TGCGCCAGCAGCTTGGGGGGCCAGAACTATGGCTACACCTTC. The full variable domain, rest sourced from reference TRBV5-1 and TRBJ1-2, is KAGVTQTPRYLIKTRGQQVTLSCSPISGHRSVSWYQQTPGQGLQFLFEYFSETQRNKGNFPGRFSGRQFSNSRSEMNVSTLELGDSALYLCASSLGGQNYGYTFGSGTRLTVV.

The chain uses TRBV7-3 and TRBJ2-7; 12 bases fit TRBD2. There are 15 residues in the CDR3. Germline CDR1 SGHTA, CDR2 FQGTGA. V shed 5 bases, J shed 5 bases, and the junction held 7 bases outside the gene matches. In DNA, the CDR3 is TGTGCCAGCAGCGCCTTACTAGCGGGGGGAAACGAGCAGTACTTC. Translation: CASSALLAGGNEQYF.

The chain uses TRBV2 and TRBJ2-4, with unresolved D. Trimming left V 6 bases short and J 9 bases short, with 12 bases between. From germline, CDR1 is SNHLY and CDR2 FYNNEI. There are 12 residues in the CDR3. The CDR3 spells CASRDDMGIQYF. CDR3 DNA: TGTGCCAGCAGGGACGACATGGGCATTCAGTACTTC.

V is TRBV6-1 and J is TRBJ2-3; D gene ambiguous. The CDR3 contains 14 residues. CDR1 is MNHNS and CDR2 is SASEGT in the germline V gene. The V gene lost 1 base and the J gene lost 0 bases, with 5 bases spanning the gap. Written as DNA, the CDR3 is TGTGCCAGCAGTGAAGGTGGTAGCACAGATACGCAGTATTTT. It specifies CASSEGGSTDTQYF.

V is TRBV7-3 and J is TRBJ2-1; 7 positions match TRBD1. Germline V gene lookup returns CDR1 SGHTA and CDR2 FQGTGA. This CDR3 is 13 amino acids long. The V segment lost 4 bases and the J segment 7 bases; nucleotides outside the gene matches: 4. The CDR3 loop is CASSSSRGNEQFF. CDR3 in DNA: TGTGCCAGCAGCTCCTCCAGGGGGAATGAGCAGTTCTTC.

The chain recombines TRBV5-4 with TRBJ1-5; 8 bases align to TRBD1. This CDR3 spans 15 amino acids. The V and J ends lost 2 bases and 6 bases, in that order; junction bases with no gene match: 7. The germline gives CDR1 SGHNT, CDR2 YYREEE (reference sequence). CDR3 residues: CASSLGSGGSQPQHF. DNA of the CDR3: TGTGCCAGCAGCTTAGGTTCAGGGGGCAGTCAGCCCCAGCATTTT. Full variable domain (outside the CDR3, taken from reference TRBV5-4 and TRBJ1-5): ETGVTQSPTHLIKTRGQQVTLRCSSQSGHNTVSWYQQALGQGPQFIFQYYREEENGRGNFPPRFSGLQFPNYSSELNVNALELDDSALYLCASSLGSGGSQPQHFGDGTRLSIL.

The chain carries TRBV21-1 and TRBJ2-5; the table's D gene call, TRBD2, was not cross checked with the DNA. TRBV21-1 is a pseudogene segment. The CDR3 totals 17 residues. DNA for the CDR3: TGTGCCAGCTCTGGGAGTCGTGGGGGGGATAGCCAAGAGACCCAGTACTTC. It translates to CASSGSRGGDSQETQYF.

A few counts support this clone. The V gene is TRBV2, the J gene TRBJ2-1; weak D call: TRBD2 (6 bases). CDR3 length equals 12 residues. Germline-derived CDR1 and CDR2 are SNHLY and FYNNEI. V gave up 3 bases and J gave up 12 bases, with 12 bases separating them. This CDR3 is CASSDRARGQFF. DNA for the CDR3: TGTGCCAGCAGTGACAGGGCGCGGGGGCAGTTCTTC.

In its sample, this clone was seen a few times. CDR3 loop: CASRVEYEQYF. The CDR3 nucleotides read TGTGCCAGCAGGGTAGAGTACGAGCAGTACTTC. The chain has TRBV6-5 and TRBJ2-7; no firm D call. Germline V gives CDR1 MNHEY, CDR2 SVGAGI. The CDR3 is 11 residues long. V shed 6 bases and J shed 4 bases, with 7 bases lying between them.

V usage is TRBV29-1 and J usage is TRBJ1-3; unclear D gene. The CDR3 spans 13 residues. Germline V gene sequence: CDR1 SQVTM, CDR2 ANQGSEA. V was cut by 1 base and J by 0 bases, with 4 bases left in between. The CDR3 nucleotides read TGCAGCGTTGAAGCGGGCTCTGGAAACACCATATATTTT. It is translated as CSVEAGSGNTIYF.